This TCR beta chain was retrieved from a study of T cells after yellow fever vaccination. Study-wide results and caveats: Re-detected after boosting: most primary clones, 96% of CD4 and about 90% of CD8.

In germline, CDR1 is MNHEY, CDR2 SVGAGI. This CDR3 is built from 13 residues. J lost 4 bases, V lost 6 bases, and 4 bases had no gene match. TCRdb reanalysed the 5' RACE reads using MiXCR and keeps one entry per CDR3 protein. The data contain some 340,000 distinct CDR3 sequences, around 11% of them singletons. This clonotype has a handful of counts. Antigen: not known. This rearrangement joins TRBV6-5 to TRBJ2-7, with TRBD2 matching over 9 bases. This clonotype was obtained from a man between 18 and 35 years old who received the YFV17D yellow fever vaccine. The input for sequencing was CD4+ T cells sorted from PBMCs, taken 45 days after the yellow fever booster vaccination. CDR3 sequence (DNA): TGTGCCAGCAGGCGGGGGGGCCTATACGAGCAGTACTTC. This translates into CASRRGGLYEQYF.